The entry below gives a single T cell receptor (beta chain) sequence along with its context. Its antigen remains unidentified. Germline V gene data show CDR1 as LNHDA and CDR2 as SQIVND (reference sequence). The CDR3 is 14 residues long. The data belong to a study of human CD8 memory T cell subsets. Findings and limits, study-wide: Precursor exhausted and stem-like memory T cell repertoires shared minimal overlap. Similarly high diversity marked stem-like memory and precursor exhausted T cells, unlike effector memory cells.

TCR beta was sequenced from UMI-tagged 5' RACE libraries. TCRdb reprocessed the 5' RACE reads, keeping one entry per CDR3 protein, no DNA. The sample has 7,000 or so distinct CDR3 sequences. The receptor was derived from a human donor in good health. What was sequenced was CD8+ T cells from PBMCs. This chain connects TRBV19 to TRBJ2-5. CDR3 in amino acids: CASSMRGSQETQYF.